This T cell receptor beta chain was sequenced during a study of beta chain features in type 1 diabetes. Findings and limits, study-wide: Type 1 diabetes patients had moderately but significantly shorter TCRB CDR3s in all four CD4+ subsets.

Based on CD45RO/CCR7/CD25/CD127/CD95/CD27, CD4+ regulatory, stem cell-like memory, naive and central memory cells were sorted. The V gene's germline CDR1 is SGHTA and CDR2 FQGNSA. V lost 5 bases and J lost 7; bases outside the gene matches: 4. This CDR3 has 14 residues. Every bit of the isolated RNA underwent reverse transcription, so sequencing read expressed TCRB transcripts. TCRdb's copy holds only in-frame clones and misses some; the assay was immunoSEQ multiplex PCR. This table has fewer than 300,000 clones, under 13% appearing once. For this clone: Its target is unknown.

This clonotype was obtained from a man in his thirties or forties with type 1 diabetes. The chain recombines TRBV7-2 with TRBJ1-6, with 8 bases that match TRBD1. Sequencing used naive CD4+ T cells from blood. For the CDR3, the DNA is TGTGCCAGCAGCATCACAGGGGGGAATTCACCCCTCCACTTT. This translates into CASSITGGNSPLHF.